Listed below are T cell receptor beta chains from one sample, sequenced in a study of T cell clonotyping in hematopoietic cell transplantation. Sequencing used immunoSEQ multiplex PCR; TCRdb keeps in-frame clones, though not all of them. The sample includes some 40,000 clones, 95% of them seen just once. Sequenced: peripheral blood mononuclear cells. The receptor set was obtained from a man aged 25 to 40 in good health. Some clones in this sample may be carry-over from other donors' samples. Each CDR3 is given with its conserved first and last residue. Fields, in order: V gene, clone size, D gene, J gene, CDR3 DNA, CDR3 protein. D genes are given only for firm matches. The size field is filled for only some rows; it gives once, few, many or a size class.

V gene: TRBV6-4
clone size: NA
D gene: NA
J gene: TRBJ2-3
CDR3 DNA: TGTGCCAGCAGTGACCGCGGACTATCCGATACGCAGTATTTT
CDR3 protein: CASSDRGLSDTQYF

V gene: TRBV7-2
clone size: NA
D gene: TRBD1
J gene: TRBJ2-2
CDR3 DNA: TGTGCCAGCAGCCTGGGACAGGGTCACGGGGAGCTGTTTTTT
CDR3 protein: CASSLGQGHGELFF

V gene: TRBV2
clone size: NA
D gene: NA
J gene: TRBJ1-2
CDR3 DNA: TGTGCCAGCATGAAGGGGGGGGGACTGACCTATGGCTACACCTTC
CDR3 protein: CASMKGGGLTYGYTF

V gene: TRBV19
clone size: NA
D gene: NA
J gene: TRBJ2-7
CDR3 DNA: TGTGCCAGTAGTAGTGATCTCCTCGAGCAGTACTTC
CDR3 protein: CASSSDLLEQYF

V gene: TRBV5-1
clone size: NA
D gene: NA
J gene: TRBJ2-7
CDR3 DNA: TGCGCCAGCAGCCCCCGCTCAGCCTACGAGCAGTACTTC
CDR3 protein: CASSPRSAYEQYF

V gene: TRBV11-1
clone size: NA
D gene: NA
J gene: TRBJ1-2
CDR3 DNA: TGTGCCAGCAGTCCCCAGGGAGCGACTGGCTACACCTTC
CDR3 protein: CASSPQGATGYTF

V gene: TRBV5-4
clone size: NA
D gene: NA
J gene: TRBJ2-2
CDR3 DNA: TGTGCCAGCAGCTTGGAAGCAGGGAACACCGGGGAGCTGTTTTTT
CDR3 protein: CASSLEAGNTGELFF

V gene: TRBV4-3
clone size: NA
D gene: NA
J gene: TRBJ2-1
CDR3 DNA: TGCGCCAGCAGCCAAGAGGGTCAGGGCTCCTACAATGAGCAGTTCTTC
CDR3 protein: CASSQEGQGSYNEQFF

V gene: TRBV5-6
clone size: few
D gene: NA
J gene: TRBJ1-5
CDR3 DNA: TGTGCCAGCAGTAGGAGAGGGGTTCAGCCCCAGCATTTT
CDR3 protein: CASSRRGVQPQHF

V gene: TRBV19
clone size: once
D gene: TRBD1
J gene: TRBJ2-7
CDR3 DNA: TGTGCCAGTAGTCCGGGACAGGGAGGCTACGAGCAGTACTTC
CDR3 protein: CASSPGQGGYEQYF

V gene: TRBV7-3
clone size: NA
D gene: NA
J gene: TRBJ1-4
CDR3 DNA: TGTGCCAGCAGCTTATTCAGTGGTGAAAAACTGTTTTTT
CDR3 protein: CASSLFSGEKLFF

V gene: TRBV7-8
clone size: NA
D gene: NA
J gene: TRBJ1-1
CDR3 DNA: TGTGCCAGCAGCGAAGGGGTTTTAGGGAGTGAAGCTTTCTTT
CDR3 protein: CASSEGVLGSEAFF

V gene: TRBV5-1
clone size: NA
D gene: NA
J gene: TRBJ2-7
CDR3 DNA: TGCGCCAGCAGCCTGGGGTGGGGCGCCTCCTACGAGCAGTACTTC
CDR3 protein: CASSLGWGASYEQYF

V gene: TRBV28
clone size: NA
D gene: TRBD1
J gene: TRBJ1-3
CDR3 DNA: TGTGCCAGCAGTTTACCGACAGGGGGCTCTGGAAACACCATATATTTT
CDR3 protein: CASSLPTGGSGNTIYF

V gene: TRBV4-2
clone size: NA
D gene: TRBD1
J gene: TRBJ1-3
CDR3 DNA: TGTGCCAGCAGCCAAGATTTAGGACAGGGTTCTGGAAACACCATATATTTT
CDR3 protein: CASSQDLGQGSGNTIYF

V gene: TRBV19
clone size: NA
D gene: NA
J gene: TRBJ2-3
CDR3 DNA: TGTGCCAGTACCCCTCCAAGCACAGATACGCAGTATTTT
CDR3 protein: CASTPPSTDTQYF

V gene: TRBV4-1
clone size: NA
D gene: NA
J gene: TRBJ2-7
CDR3 DNA: TGCGCCAGCAGCCTCCCCGGCCGGACAAACTACGAGCAGTACTTC
CDR3 protein: CASSLPGRTNYEQYF

V gene: TRBV7-2
clone size: NA
D gene: NA
J gene: TRBJ2-1
CDR3 DNA: TGTGCCAGTGGACTACCCGGATGGAATGAGCAGTTCTTC
CDR3 protein: CASGLPGWNEQFF

V gene: TRBV27
clone size: NA
D gene: NA
J gene: TRBJ2-1
CDR3 DNA: TGTGCCAGCAGTTCCGTGAGCTCCTACAATGAGCAGTTCTTC
CDR3 protein: CASSSVSSYNEQFF

V gene: TRBV28
clone size: NA
D gene: NA
J gene: TRBJ1-1
CDR3 DNA: TGTGCCAGCAGTTCCCTGGAGAACACTGAAGCTTTCTTT
CDR3 protein: CASSSLENTEAFF

V gene: TRBV15
clone size: NA
D gene: NA
J gene: TRBJ2-1
CDR3 DNA: TGTGCCACCAGCGGATCGCAATCCTACAATGAGCAGTTCTTC
CDR3 protein: CATSGSQSYNEQFF

V gene: TRBV4-2
clone size: NA
D gene: NA
J gene: TRBJ2-7
CDR3 DNA: TGTGCCAGCAGCCAAGATAGTGGGGGATACAGCGAGCAGTACTTC
CDR3 protein: CASSQDSGGYSEQYF

V gene: TRBV10-3
clone size: NA
D gene: TRBD1
J gene: TRBJ1-1
CDR3 DNA: TGTGCCATCAGTGAGGGCCCCTGGACAGGGGCTGAAGCTTTCTTT
CDR3 protein: CAISEGPWTGAEAFF

V gene: TRBV5-4
clone size: NA
D gene: NA
J gene: TRBJ2-6
CDR3 DNA: TGTGCCAGCAGCCGGGACCCTGGGGCCAACGTCCTGACTTTC
CDR3 protein: CASSRDPGANVLTF

V gene: TRBV5-4
clone size: NA
D gene: NA
J gene: TRBJ1-2
CDR3 DNA: TGTGCCAGCAGCCCTGACAAGAACTATGGCTACACCTTC
CDR3 protein: CASSPDKNYGYTF

V gene: TRBV9
clone size: NA
D gene: NA
J gene: TRBJ1-4
CDR3 DNA: TGTGCCAGCAGCGTAGGCCAGGGTAATGAAAAACTGTTTTTT
CDR3 protein: CASSVGQGNEKLFF

V gene: TRBV6-5
clone size: NA
D gene: TRBD2
J gene: TRBJ2-3
CDR3 DNA: TGTGCCAGCACCACGCCGGGACTAGGGTTAGGGGCGCAGTATTTT
CDR3 protein: CASTTPGLGLGAQYF

V gene: TRBV29-1
clone size: NA
D gene: TRBD1
J gene: TRBJ2-3
CDR3 DNA: TGCAGCGTTGGAAACAGGGGTGGGGATACGCAGTATTTT
CDR3 protein: CSVGNRGGDTQYF

V gene: TRBV19
clone size: NA
D gene: NA
J gene: TRBJ1-1
CDR3 DNA: TGTGCCAGTAGTATTCGGCAGGGCCCGAACACTGAAGCTTTCTTT
CDR3 protein: CASSIRQGPNTEAFF

V gene: TRBV27
clone size: NA
D gene: NA
J gene: TRBJ1-5
CDR3 DNA: TGTGCCAGCAGTTTAATAGGGCAGCAGCCCCAGCATTTT
CDR3 protein: CASSLIGQQPQHF

V gene: TRBV7-3
clone size: NA
D gene: NA
J gene: TRBJ2-3
CDR3 DNA: TGTGCCAGCAGCTCCGGACTAGGGGGGGCAGATACGCAGTATTTT
CDR3 protein: CASSSGLGGADTQYF

V gene: TRBV13
clone size: NA
D gene: TRBD1
J gene: TRBJ1-6
CDR3 DNA: TGTGCCAGCAGCCCAGGACAGGGGAGATTGAATTCACCCCTCCACTTT
CDR3 protein: CASSPGQGRLNSPLHF

V gene: TRBV29-1
clone size: NA
D gene: TRBD2
J gene: TRBJ2-1
CDR3 DNA: TGCAGCGTTGATTCTCTAGGGGCGGGAGCAGTGTTTGGGAATGAGCAGTTCTTC
CDR3 protein: CSVDSLGAGAVFGNEQFF

V gene: TRBV2
clone size: NA
D gene: TRBD1
J gene: TRBJ2-5
CDR3 DNA: TGTGCCAGCAGTGGACAGGGGCCCCTGGAAGAGCAGTACTTC
CDR3 protein: CASSGQGPLEEQYF

V gene: TRBV5-4
clone size: NA
D gene: NA
J gene: TRBJ1-2
CDR3 DNA: TGTGCCAGCAGCTTGGCTGTGAGCAACTATGGCTACACCTTC
CDR3 protein: CASSLAVSNYGYTF

V gene: TRBV7-2
clone size: NA
D gene: TRBD1
J gene: TRBJ1-5
CDR3 DNA: TGTGCCAGCAGCTCTAGTCCTGGGACAGTCCAGCCCCAGCATTTT
CDR3 protein: CASSSSPGTVQPQHF

V gene: TRBV10-3
clone size: NA
D gene: NA
J gene: TRBJ1-2
CDR3 DNA: TGTGCCATCAGCCCCCTAGCGGAAGGACAGGGCTACACCTTC
CDR3 protein: CAISPLAEGQGYTF

V gene: TRBV10-3
clone size: once
D gene: NA
J gene: TRBJ2-7
CDR3 DNA: TGTGCCATCAGGGCCGGCTCACATGGCTACGAGCAGTACTTC
CDR3 protein: CAIRAGSHGYEQYF

V gene: TRBV19
clone size: NA
D gene: TRBD1
J gene: TRBJ1-1
CDR3 DNA: TGTGCCACTTTAGGGGGCGGTCAGAACACTGAAGCTTTCTTT
CDR3 protein: CATLGGGQNTEAFF

V gene: TRBV5-6
clone size: NA
D gene: NA
J gene: TRBJ2-2
CDR3 DNA: TGTGCCAGCAGGATAGGGCCCGGCTTAAACACCGGGGAGCTGTTTTTT
CDR3 protein: CASRIGPGLNTGELFF

V gene: TRBV19
clone size: once
D gene: TRBD2
J gene: TRBJ2-1
CDR3 DNA: TGTGCCAGTAGTACGGGACTAGATTACAATGAGCAGTTCTTC
CDR3 protein: CASSTGLDYNEQFF

V gene: TRBV7-2
clone size: NA
D gene: NA
J gene: TRBJ1-5
CDR3 DNA: TGTGCCAGCAGCCCCGAACGGCAGCCCCAGCATTTT
CDR3 protein: CASSPERQPQHF

V gene: TRBV6-5
clone size: NA
D gene: NA
J gene: TRBJ2-1
CDR3 DNA: TGTGCCAGCAGTTACTCCAACAATGAGCAGTTCTTC
CDR3 protein: CASSYSNNEQFF

V gene: TRBV23-1
clone size: NA
D gene: NA
J gene: TRBJ1-2
CDR3 DNA: TGCGCCAGCAGTCCTTCGGGAAGGGGGGTTTATGGCTACACCTTC
CDR3 protein: CASSPSGRGVYGYTF

V gene: TRBV6-5
clone size: NA
D gene: NA
J gene: TRBJ1-1
CDR3 DNA: TGTGCCAGCAGTTACTCGGGGGTAGGGGGAACTGAAGCTTTCTTT
CDR3 protein: CASSYSGVGGTEAFF